The clone carrying this T cell receptor beta chain was detected only a few times. Its antigen is not known. Quantitative molecular-barcoded 5'-RACE generated the TCR beta libraries. TCRdb redid the calling of the 5' RACE reads with MiXCR, one entry per CDR3 protein. The table includes approximately 60,000 distinct CDR3 sequences, under 7.5% detected once. The data are from a study of CD8 T cells in ankylosing spondylitis. Broader study findings: Some of these motif variants have turned up before, in reports on reactive arthritis synovial fluid and blood. Disease-linked clones, CD8+, were relatively rare in peripheral blood.

The ends were cut back, 4 bases at V and 4 bases at J, with 15 bases in the middle. Germline V CDR1 and CDR2: SGHAT, FQNNGV. The length of the CDR3 is 15 residues. The chain is built from TRBV11-2 and TRBJ2-3; possibly TRBD2 for D (6 bases). Sequencing input: synovial fluid, either unsorted or a sorted T cell fraction (not recorded which). This TCR was recovered from a male donor with ankylosing spondylitis. CDR3 coding DNA: TGTGCCAGCAGCTGGTGGCTAGCGAGGGCAGATACGCAGTATTTT. It encodes CASSWWLARADTQYF.